Here is one T cell receptor (beta chain) with its context. Germline lookup yields CDR1 MGHRA and CDR2 YSYEKL. The V end lost 1 base, the J end lost 2 bases, and 8 bases lay between the germline ends. The CDR3 length is 14 residues. This sample was taken from a study of technical replicates of blood from a few donors. Here immunoSEQ multiplex PCR was the method, and the copy in TCRdb shows in-frame clones only, minus some. The profile shows tens of thousands of clones, about 96% of them singletons. This receptor was taken from a human donor in good health. The chain recombines TRBV4-1 with TRBJ2-5; unclear D gene. The specimen was T cells isolated from PBMCs. DNA for the CDR3: TGCGCCAGCAGCCAAGTGGCCAGTCAAGAGACCCAGTACTTC. Translating gives CASSQVASQETQYF.